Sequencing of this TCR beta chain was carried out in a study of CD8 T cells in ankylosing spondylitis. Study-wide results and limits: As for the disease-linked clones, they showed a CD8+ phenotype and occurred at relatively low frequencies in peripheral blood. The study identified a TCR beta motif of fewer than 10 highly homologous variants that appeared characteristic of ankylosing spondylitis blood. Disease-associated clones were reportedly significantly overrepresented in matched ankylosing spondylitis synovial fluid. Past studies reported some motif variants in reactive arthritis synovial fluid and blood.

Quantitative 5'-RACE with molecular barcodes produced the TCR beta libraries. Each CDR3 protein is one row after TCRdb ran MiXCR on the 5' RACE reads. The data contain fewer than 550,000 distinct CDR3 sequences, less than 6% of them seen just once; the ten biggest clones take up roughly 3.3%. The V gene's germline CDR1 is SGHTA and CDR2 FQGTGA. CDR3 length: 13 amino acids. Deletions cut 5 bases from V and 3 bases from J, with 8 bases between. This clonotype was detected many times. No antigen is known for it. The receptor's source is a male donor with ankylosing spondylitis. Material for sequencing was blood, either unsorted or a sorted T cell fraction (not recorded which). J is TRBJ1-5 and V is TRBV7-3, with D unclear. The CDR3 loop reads CASSPDANQPQHF. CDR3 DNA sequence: TGTGCCAGCAGCCCGGATGCCAATCAGCCCCAGCATTTT.